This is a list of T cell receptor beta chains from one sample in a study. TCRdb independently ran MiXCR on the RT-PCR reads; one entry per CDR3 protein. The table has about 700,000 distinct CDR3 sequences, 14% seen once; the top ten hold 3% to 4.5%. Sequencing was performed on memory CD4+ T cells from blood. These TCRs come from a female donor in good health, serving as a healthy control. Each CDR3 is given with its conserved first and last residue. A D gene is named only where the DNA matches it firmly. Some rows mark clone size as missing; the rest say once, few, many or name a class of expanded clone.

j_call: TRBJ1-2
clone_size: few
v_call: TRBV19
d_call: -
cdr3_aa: CASSYELNYGYTF
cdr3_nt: TGTGCCAGTAGTTACGAATTGAACTATGGCTACACCTTC

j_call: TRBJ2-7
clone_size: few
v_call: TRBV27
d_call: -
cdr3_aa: CASTHTFAQVSYEQYF
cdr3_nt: TGTGCCAGCACCCACACCTTTGCACAGGTCTCCTACGAGCAGTACTTC

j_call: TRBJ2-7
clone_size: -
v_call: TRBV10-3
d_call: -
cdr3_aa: CAISDGRRDYEQYF
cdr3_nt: TGTGCCATCAGTGATGGCAGGAGGGACTACGAGCAGTACTTC

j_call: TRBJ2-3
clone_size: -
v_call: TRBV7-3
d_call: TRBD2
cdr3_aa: CASSKGLAGGEDTQYF
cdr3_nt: TGTGCCAGCAGCAAGGGACTAGCGGGGGGAGAAGATACGCAGTATTTT

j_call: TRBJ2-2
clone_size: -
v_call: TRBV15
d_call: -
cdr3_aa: CATSTAGTNTGELFF
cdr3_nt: TGTGCCACCAGCACAGCAGGGACAAACACCGGGGAGCTGTTTTTT

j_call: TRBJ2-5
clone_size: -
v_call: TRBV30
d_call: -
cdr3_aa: CAWGAGSQETQYF
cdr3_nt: TGTGCCTGGGGTGCGGGAAGCCAAGAGACCCAGTACTTC

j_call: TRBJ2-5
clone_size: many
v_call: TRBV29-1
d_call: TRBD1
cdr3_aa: CSVDRTGGLETQYF
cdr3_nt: TGCAGCGTCGATCGGACAGGGGGCCTAGAGACCCAGTACTTC

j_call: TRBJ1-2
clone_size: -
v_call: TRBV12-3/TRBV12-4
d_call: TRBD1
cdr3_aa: CASQNRGVHYGYTF
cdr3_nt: TGTGCCAGCCAAAACAGGGGAGTCCACTATGGCTACACCTTC

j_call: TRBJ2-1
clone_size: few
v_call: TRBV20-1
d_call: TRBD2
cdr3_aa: CSARDSASGSNEQFF
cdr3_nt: TGCAGTGCTAGAGATTCTGCTAGCGGGAGCAATGAGCAGTTCTTC

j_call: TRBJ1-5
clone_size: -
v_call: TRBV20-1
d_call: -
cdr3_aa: CSARGGWSNQPQHF
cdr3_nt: TGCAGTGCTAGAGGGGGTTGGAGCAATCAGCCCCAGCATTTT

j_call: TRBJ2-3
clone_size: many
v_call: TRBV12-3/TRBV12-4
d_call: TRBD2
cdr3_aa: CASSLLAGANTDTQYF
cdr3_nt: TGTGCCAGCAGTCTACTAGCGGGGGCCAACACAGATACGCAGTATTTT

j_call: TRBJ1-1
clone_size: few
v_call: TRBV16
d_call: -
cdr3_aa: CASSQSTIGTEAFF
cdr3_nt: TGTGCCAGCAGCCAATCAACCATAGGAACTGAAGCTTTCTTT

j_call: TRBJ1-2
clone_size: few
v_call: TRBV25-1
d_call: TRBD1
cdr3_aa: CASSWGGTGNGYTF
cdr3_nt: TGTGCCAGCAGTTGGGGGGGGACAGGGAACGGCTACACCTTC

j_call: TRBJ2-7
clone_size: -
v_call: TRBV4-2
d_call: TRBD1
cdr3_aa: CASSQRERDSSYEQYF
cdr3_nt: TGTGCCAGCAGCCAAAGGGAAAGGGACAGCTCCTACGAGCAGTACTTC

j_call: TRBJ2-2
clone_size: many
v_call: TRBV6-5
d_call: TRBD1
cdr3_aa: CASNRQGARAGELFF
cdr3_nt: TGTGCCAGCAATCGACAGGGGGCTCGGGCCGGGGAGCTGTTTTTT

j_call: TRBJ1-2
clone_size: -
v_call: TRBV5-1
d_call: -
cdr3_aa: CASSSVGALNGYTF
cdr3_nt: TGCGCCAGCAGCTCCGTAGGGGCTTTAAATGGCTACACCTTC

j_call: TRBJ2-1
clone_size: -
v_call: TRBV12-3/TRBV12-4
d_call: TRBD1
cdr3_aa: CASRFGTGGLNEQFF
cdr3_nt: TGTGCCAGCAGGTTCGGGACAGGGGGCTTGAATGAGCAGTTCTTC

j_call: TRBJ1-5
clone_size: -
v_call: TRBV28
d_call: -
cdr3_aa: CASSLAGGGWDQPQHF
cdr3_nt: TGTGCCAGCAGTCTAGCGGGAGGGGGATGGGATCAGCCCCAGCATTTT

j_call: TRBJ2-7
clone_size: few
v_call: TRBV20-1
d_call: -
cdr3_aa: CSAPNLGGSGGGF
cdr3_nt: TGCAGTGCTCCCAACTTAGGGGGGTCGGGAGGAGGCTTC

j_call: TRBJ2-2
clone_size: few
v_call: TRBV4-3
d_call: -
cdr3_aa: CASSQDRPHPTNTGELFF
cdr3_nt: TGCGCCAGCAGCCAAGACCGTCCCCACCCCACGAACACCGGGGAGCTGTTTTTT

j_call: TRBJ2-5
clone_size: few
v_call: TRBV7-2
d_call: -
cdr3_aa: CASSPEWGGQETQYF
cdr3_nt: TGTGCCAGCAGCCCCGAGTGGGGAGGACAAGAGACCCAGTACTTC

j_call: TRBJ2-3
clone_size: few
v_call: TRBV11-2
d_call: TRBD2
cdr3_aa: CASSRSNLAGVGTDTQYF
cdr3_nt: TGTGCCAGCAGCCGATCGAATCTAGCGGGAGTCGGCACAGATACGCAGTATTTT

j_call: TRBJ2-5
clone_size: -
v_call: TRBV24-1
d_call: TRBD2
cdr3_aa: CATSDGLAGGRQETQYF
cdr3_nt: TGTGCCACCAGTGACGGACTAGCGGGGGGGAGACAAGAGACCCAGTACTTC

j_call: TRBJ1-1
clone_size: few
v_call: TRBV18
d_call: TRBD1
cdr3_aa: CASSPTGEGTEAFF
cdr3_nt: TGTGCCAGCTCACCAACAGGGGAGGGCACTGAAGCTTTCTTT

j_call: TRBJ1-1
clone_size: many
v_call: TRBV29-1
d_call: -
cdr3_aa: CSVRDTEAFF
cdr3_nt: TGCAGCGTTCGGGACACTGAAGCTTTCTTT

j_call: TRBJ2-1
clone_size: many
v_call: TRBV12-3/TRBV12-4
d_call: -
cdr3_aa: CASSLYRDPYNEQFF
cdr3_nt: TGTGCCAGCAGTTTATATAGGGATCCCTACAATGAGCAGTTCTTC

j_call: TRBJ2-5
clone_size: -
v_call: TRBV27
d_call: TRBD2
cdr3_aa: CASSPTGGMGSAQYF
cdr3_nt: TGTGCCAGCAGTCCGACGGGAGGGATGGGTTCGGCCCAGTACTTC

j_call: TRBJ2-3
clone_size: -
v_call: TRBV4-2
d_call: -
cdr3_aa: CASSQDRRAETDTQYF
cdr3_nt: TGTGCCAGCAGCCAAGATCGAAGGGCCGAGACAGATACGCAGTATTTT

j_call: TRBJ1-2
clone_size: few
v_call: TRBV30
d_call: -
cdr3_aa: CAWSVRAYGYTF
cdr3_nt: TGTGCCTGGAGTGTACGGGCGTATGGCTACACCTTC

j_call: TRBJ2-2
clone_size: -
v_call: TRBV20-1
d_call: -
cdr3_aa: CSARDGNTGELFF
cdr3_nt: TGCAGTGCTAGAGATGGGAACACCGGGGAGCTGTTTTTT

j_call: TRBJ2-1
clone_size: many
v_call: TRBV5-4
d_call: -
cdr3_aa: CASSPSVRPNEQFF
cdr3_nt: TGTGCCAGCAGCCCCTCTGTGAGGCCAAATGAGCAGTTCTTC

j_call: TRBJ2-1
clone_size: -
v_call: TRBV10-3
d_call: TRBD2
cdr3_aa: CAISGTSIYNEQFF
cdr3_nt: TGTGCCATCTCCGGGACTAGCATCTACAATGAGCAGTTCTTC

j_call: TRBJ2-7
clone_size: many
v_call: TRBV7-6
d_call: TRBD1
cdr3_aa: CASSLAPTGSYEQYF
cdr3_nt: TGTGCCAGCAGCTTAGCGCCGACAGGGTCTTACGAGCAGTACTTC

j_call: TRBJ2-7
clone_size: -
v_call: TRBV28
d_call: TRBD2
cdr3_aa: CASSFQREAFYEQYF
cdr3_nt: TGTGCCAGCAGTTTCCAGCGGGAGGCATTCTACGAGCAGTACTTC

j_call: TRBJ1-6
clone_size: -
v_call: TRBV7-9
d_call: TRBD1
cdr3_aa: CASSLGTGSIPLHF
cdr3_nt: TGTGCCAGCAGCTTAGGGACAGGGTCGATACCCCTCCACTTT

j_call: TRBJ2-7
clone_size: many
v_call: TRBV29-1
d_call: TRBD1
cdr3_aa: CSSLTGSHEQYF
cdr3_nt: TGCAGCTCCTTGACAGGGAGCCACGAGCAGTACTTC

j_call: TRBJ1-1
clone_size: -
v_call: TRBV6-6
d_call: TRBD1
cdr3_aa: CASSFGDRVNTEAFF
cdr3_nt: TGTGCCAGCAGTTTCGGGGACAGGGTGAACACTGAAGCTTTCTTT

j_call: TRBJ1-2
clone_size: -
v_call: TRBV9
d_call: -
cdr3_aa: CASSLQQGSSSGYTF
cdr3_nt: TGTGCCAGCAGCCTCCAACAGGGAAGTTCGAGTGGCTACACCTTC

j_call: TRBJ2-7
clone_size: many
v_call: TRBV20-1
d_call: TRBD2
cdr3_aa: CSARGTSGNYEQYF
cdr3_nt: TGCAGTGCTAGAGGGACTAGCGGGAACTACGAGCAGTACTTC

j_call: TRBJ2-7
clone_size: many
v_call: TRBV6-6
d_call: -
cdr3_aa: CASSYQGLEGYF
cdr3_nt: TGTGCCAGCAGTTACCAGGGACTCGAGGGGTACTTC

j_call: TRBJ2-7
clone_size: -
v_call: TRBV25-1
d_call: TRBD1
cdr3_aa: CASRPQGIGEQYF
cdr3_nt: TGTGCCAGCAGACCACAGGGGATAGGCGAGCAGTACTTC